One TCR beta chain is described in this entry. Antigen specificity is unknown. The sample comes from a study of shared clonotypes between healthy human individuals. Study-wide results and caveats: A limitation of the genetic and exposure-history diversity represented arose from few donors. Shared across a few donors were approximately 5% of the naive CD4 clonotypes.

Deep-level settings were used for running the assay. Genomic DNA (from each subset) was split evenly across several immunoSEQ plates. Clones were read by immunoSEQ multiplex PCR, and TCRdb kept only the in-frame ones, dropping some. Found here are millions of clones, roughly 93% of them singletons; the top ten hold around 0.4%. V dropped 4 bases and J dropped 0 bases, with 7 bases sitting between them. Germline V gene data show CDR1 as WSHSY and CDR2 as SAAADI. The CDR3 sequence is 15 residues long. This TCR was recovered from a man aged 18-30 years in good health. Some clones in this sample may be carry-over from other donors' samples. The rearrangement links TRBV10-2 to TRBJ2-6; D gene uncertain. The sample consisted of naive CD4+ T cells from PBMCs. Subset specified: CD45RA+ positively selected. CDR3 nucleotides: TGCGCCAGCAGTGGACGGACCTCTGGGGCCAACGTCCTGACTTTC. Its translation is CASSGRTSGANVLTF.